These 12 T cell receptor beta chains share one sample of origin, sequenced in a study of regulatory T cells in long-lasting Graves disease. Described time point: newly diagnosed GD, antithyroid drugs for less than 3 months. After RNA was extracted from PBMCs, the TCR library was made from it. CDR3 regions were amplified by Arm-PCR using iRepertoire HTBI primers to build TCR beta libraries. TCRdb reprocessed the multiplex PCR reads via MiXCR and lists one record per CDR3 protein. The sample lists 350,000 to 400,000 distinct CDR3 sequences, around 16% seen once, with roughly a fifth in the top ten. These data were also reused for a study on T cells in Graves' hyperthyroidism and ophthalmopathy.

The sequenced sample was peripheral blood mononuclear cells (PBMCs), obtained at new diagnosis, from a patient treated with antithyroid drugs. The receptors derive from a woman between 18 and 29 years old with Graves disease.

V gene TRBV6-1 combines with J gene TRBJ1-4, with D possibly TRBD1 on 6 matching bases. CDR3 length: 11 amino acids. Germline CDR1 MNHNS, CDR2 SASEGT. Deletions cut 4 bases from V and 10 bases from J, with 7 bases between. CDR3 sequence reads: CASSGGLKLFF. CDR3 nucleotides: TGTGCCAGCAGTGGGGGGCTAAAACTGTTTTTT.

This clonotype was found many times. CDR3 loop: CASSSGQAYNSPLHF. In nucleotides, the CDR3 is TGCGCCAGCAGCTCAGGACAGGCCTATAATTCACCCCTCCACTTT. The chain has TRBV5-1 and TRBJ1-6, with 7 bases aligning to TRBD1. The CDR3 has 15 residues. Per the germline V gene, CDR1 is SGHRS and CDR2 is YFSETQ. The V segment lost 3 bases and the J segment 2 bases; nucleotides outside the gene matches: 2.

In this sample, this clonotype turned up many times. The chain is built from TRBV6-1 and TRBJ2-3, with TRBD2 matching 9 bases. Germline V gives CDR1 MNHNS, CDR2 SASEGT. J gave up 0 bases and V 4 bases, and 8 bases lay outside the gene matches. CDR3 length: 17 residues. In nucleotides, the CDR3 is TGTGCCAGCAGTGTTAGCGGGGGAACCTTTAGCACAGATACGCAGTATTTT. It yields the protein CASSVSGGTFSTDTQYF.

A note on this clonotype: A much larger clone differs by one base, so this may be a read error. V usage is TRBV5-1 and J usage is TRBJ1-1; tentatively, D is TRBD1 (5 bases). Germline V CDR1 and CDR2: SGHRS, YFSETQ. This CDR3 comprises 16 residues. CDR3 loop: CASSPPEGRRNTEAFF. The CDR3 DNA is TGTGCCAGCAGCCCTCCTGAGGGACGGAGGAACACTGAAGCTTTCTTT.

This sequence joins TRBV11-2 and TRBJ2-7; 10 nucleotides agree with TRBD1. This CDR3 has 17 residues. The trim removed 5 bases at V and 6 bases at J, leaving 16 bases unmatched. Germline V lookup: CDR1 SGHAT, CDR2 FQNNGV. The CDR3 loop reads CASSPLAPGQGSSEQYF. CDR3 bases: TGTGCCAGCAGCCCTCTTGCTCCGGGACAGGGGAGTTCCGAGCAGTACTTC.

The chain joins TRBV20-1 to TRBJ1-1; 7 bases map to TRBD1. From germline, CDR1 is DFQATT and CDR2 SNEGSKA (reference sequence). CDR3 length: 13 residues. Trimming cost V 5 bases and J 4 bases; bases outside gene matches: 7. In nucleotides, the CDR3 is TGCAGTGCTTCCAGGGGGGTTACCACTGAAGCTTTCTTT. Its protein is CSASRGVTTEAFF.

The table lists this clonotype with many counts. The chain employs TRBV30 and TRBJ1-5, with a weak D call TRBD1 (6 bases). V was pared by 1 base and J by 6 bases, with 10 bases between. The CDR3 is made up of 13 amino acids. Per the germline V gene, CDR1 is GTSNPN and CDR2 is SVGIG (reference sequence). The CDR3 bases are TGTGCCTGGAGTGCAGGGGTTGGTCAGCCCCAGCATTTT. The encoded protein is CAWSAGVGQPQHF.

This clonotype has ten or more counts. The chain couples TRBV28 to TRBJ2-1; 10 nucleotides align to TRBD1. The DNA end is more similar to TRBJ2-5, so the J call may be wrong. This CDR3 is built from 18 residues. Germline V CDR1 and CDR2: MDHEN, SYDVKM. This CDR3 is CASSLEGQGRTARETQYF. The DNA for the CDR3 is TGTGCCAGCAGTTTAGAGGGACAGGGGAGGACGGCGCGGGAGACCCAGTACTTC.

This chain uses TRBV19 with TRBJ1-5; TRBD1 matches at 10 bases. The CDR3 contains 17 residues. With 5 bases clipped from V and 2 bases from J, the junction kept 9 bases outside the gene matches. Germline lookup yields CDR1 LNHDA and CDR2 SQIVND (reference sequence). In DNA, the CDR3 is TGTGCCAGTAGTTCCTGGACCGGGACAGGGGGCAATCAGCCCCAGCATTTT. Translated, it gives CASSSWTGTGGNQPQHF.

This clonotype was observed many times. CDR3 in DNA: TGTGCCAGCGCAGGGGATGGGGTTTACAATGAGCAGTTCTTC. Protein: CASAGDGVYNEQFF. The chain carries TRBV6-1 and TRBJ2-1, with a tentative D call TRBD1 (6 bases). The ends were cut back, 8 bases at V and 4 bases at J, with 15 bases in the middle. The CDR3 spans 14 residues. Germline V CDR1 and CDR2: MNHNS, SASEGT.

This clonotype turned up a few times. The chain carries TRBV4-2 and TRBJ2-1, with a possible D match to TRBD2 (5 bases). The germline CDR1 and CDR2 sequences are LGHNA and YNFKEQ. V lost 3 bases, J lost 5 bases, and 17 bases lay in between. The CDR3 is 16 residues long. The chain's CDR3 is CASSHEVNRGNNEQFF. The CDR3 DNA reads TGTGCCAGCAGCCATGAGGTAAACCGGGGAAACAATGAGCAGTTCTTC.

This rearrangement joins TRBV7-6 to TRBJ1-6; D unclear. V lost 1 base to trimming and J lost 10 bases, with 11 bases between them. CDR3 length equals 14 residues. Germline-derived CDR1 and CDR2 are SGHVS and FNYEAQ. The CDR3 DNA reads as TGTGCCAGCAGCTTAGTCAGAGCGCAGTCACCCCTCCACTTT. Its protein product is CASSLVRAQSPLHF.